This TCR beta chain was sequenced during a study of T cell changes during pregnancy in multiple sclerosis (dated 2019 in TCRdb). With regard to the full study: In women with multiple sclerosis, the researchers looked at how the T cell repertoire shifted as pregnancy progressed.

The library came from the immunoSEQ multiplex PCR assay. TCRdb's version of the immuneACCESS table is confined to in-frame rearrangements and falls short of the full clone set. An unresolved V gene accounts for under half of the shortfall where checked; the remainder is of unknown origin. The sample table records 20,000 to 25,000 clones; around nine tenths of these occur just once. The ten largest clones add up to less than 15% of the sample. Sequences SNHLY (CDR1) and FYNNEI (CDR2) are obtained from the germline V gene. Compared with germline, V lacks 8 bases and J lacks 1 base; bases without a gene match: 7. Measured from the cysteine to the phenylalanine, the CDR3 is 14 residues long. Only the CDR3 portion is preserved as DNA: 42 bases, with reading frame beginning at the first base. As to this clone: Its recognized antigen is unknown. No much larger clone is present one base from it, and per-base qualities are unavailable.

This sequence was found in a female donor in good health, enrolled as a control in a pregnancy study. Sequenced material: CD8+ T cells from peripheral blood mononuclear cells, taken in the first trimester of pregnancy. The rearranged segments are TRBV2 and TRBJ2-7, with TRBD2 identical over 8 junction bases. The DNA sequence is TGTGCCAGCGATGGCGGGGGGAAATCCTACGAGCAGTACTTC. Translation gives CASDGGGKSYEQYF.